Below, 32 T cell receptor beta chains from the same sample are listed, as sequenced in a study of T-cell reconstitution after alpha-beta-depleted transplantation in children. During its preparation, the TCRbeta library received unique molecular identifiers. TCRdb re-called the PCR reads with MiXCR, one entry per CDR3 protein. The sample has about 610,000 distinct CDR3 sequences, about 10% seen once. Here the sequenced sample was PBMCs from the stem cell graft donor, taken from the stem cell graft. These receptors were collected from a human donor who donated a stem cell graft to a child with acute myeloid leukemia.

A note on this clonotype: This sequence may be a read error, since a much larger clone differs from it by one base. This chain connects TRBV18 to TRBJ2-3; D gene unclear. The CDR3 is 13 amino acids. Germline-derived CDR1 and CDR2 are KGHSH and LQKENI. CDR3 DNA: TGTGCCGGCTCACCACTCGGCACAGATACGCAGTATTTT. Encoded protein: CAGSPLGTDTQYF.

This clonotype has a count of ten or more. The rearrangement joins TRBV20-1 to TRBJ2-3; a weak D match, TRBD2 (6 bases). The V and J ends lost 6 bases and 6 bases respectively, with 22 bases between them. This CDR3 is built from 15 residues. Germline V gene data show CDR1 as DFQATT and CDR2 as SNEGSKA (reference sequence). The CDR3 region is CSAVMGGTSTDTQYF. The CDR3 nucleotides are TGCAGTGCCGTCATGGGAGGAACCTCCACGGATACGCAGTATTTT.

This clonotype has only a few counts. The CDR3 nucleotides read TGCAGTGTCGCGAGGGAAAATGAGCAGTTCTTC. This sequence encodes CSVARENEQFF. The chain couples TRBV20-1 to TRBJ2-1; a weak D match, TRBD2 (5 bases). V was clipped by 7 bases and J by 7 bases, with 11 bases between them. Germline CDR1 is DFQATT and CDR2 is SNEGSKA (reference sequence). CDR3 length: 11 amino acids.

This chain uses TRBV20-1 with TRBJ2-7; D remains ambiguous. Trimming left V 0 bases short and J 0 bases short, with 12 bases between. There are 15 residues in the CDR3. CDR1 and CDR2 (germline): DFQATT, SNEGSKA (reference sequence). The DNA of the CDR3 is TGCAGTGCTAGAGATAGAGCCGGTAGCTCCTACGAGCAGTACTTC. It yields the protein CSARDRAGSSYEQYF.

This clonotype was seen once. This rearrangement joins TRBV11-2 to TRBJ2-1, with D possibly TRBD2 on 6 matching bases. The ends were cut back, 5 bases at V and 9 bases at J, with 23 bases in the middle. Per germline, CDR1 SGHAT and CDR2 FQNNGV. The CDR3 extends over 16 amino acids. As DNA, the CDR3 is TGTGCCAGCAGCCCGCCGGGGACTGCCCCCCGGGGTGAGCAGTTCTTC. This sequence encodes CASSPPGTAPRGEQFF.

This clonotype was seen just once. The gene calls are TRBV29-1 and TRBJ1-1, with D unresolved. This CDR3 has 12 amino acids. In germline, CDR1 is SQVTM, CDR2 ANQGSEA. Trimming stripped 8 bases from V and 0 bases from J, with 10 bases between. CDR3 DNA: TGCAGCTCTAAGCTGTTGAACACTGAAGCTTTCTTT. Residues: CSSKLLNTEAFF.

This clonotype was recorded at least ten times. The rearrangement joins TRBV11-1 to TRBJ2-2; D not resolved. The V gene's germline CDR1 is SGHAT and CDR2 FQDESV (reference sequence). Trimming removed 4 bases at V and 5 bases at J, with 11 bases between. This CDR3 is 14 amino acids long. CDR3 bases: TGTGCCAGCAGCTCTCGGACCTTTACCGGGGAGCTGTTTTTT. This codes for CASSSRTFTGELFF.

This clonotype was seen only a few times. The chain recombines TRBV24-1 with TRBJ1-1, with D possibly TRBD1 on 6 matching bases. CDR1 and CDR2 from the germline V gene are KGHDR and SFDVKD. V lost 4 bases and J lost 5, with 10 bases in between. The CDR3 spans 13 residues. The DNA of the CDR3 is TGTGCCACCAGTGACGGACAGAAAACTGAAGCTTTCTTT. Translated, it gives CATSDGQKTEAFF.

This rearrangement joins TRBV6-2 or TRBV6-3 to TRBJ2-7, with TRBD2 matching over 13 bases. V dropped 0 bases and J dropped 2; count of bases not matched to a gene: 1. This CDR3 is 16 amino acids long. The germline V gene has CDR1 MNHEY and CDR2 SVGEGT. The CDR3 sequence is CASSYSGLAGTYEQYF. CDR3 nucleotide sequence: TGTGCCAGCAGTTACTCGGGACTAGCGGGAACCTACGAGCAGTACTTC.

V is TRBV4-3 and J is TRBJ2-3, with TRBD2 matching 14 bases. Germline values: CDR1 LGHNA, CDR2 YSLEER. V lost 1 base to trimming and J lost 4 bases; unmatched junction nucleotides: 4. CDR3 length: 17 amino acids. The CDR3 DNA follows: TGCGCCAGCAGCCAAGCCCAGACTAGCGGGAGGGCAGATACGCAGTATTTT. Protein: CASSQAQTSGRADTQYF.

The rearrangement links TRBV12-3 or TRBV12-4 to TRBJ2-7, with D possibly TRBD2 on 5 matching bases. This CDR3 region has 14 residues. With 1 base removed from V and 2 bases from J, the gap between germline ends came to 9 bases. This CDR3 reads CASSLEGRTYEQYF. CDR3 coding DNA: TGTGCCAGCAGTTTAGAAGGGAGAACCTACGAGCAGTACTTC.

The chain joins TRBV20-1 to TRBJ2-7; 13 positions match TRBD2. This CDR3 comprises 14 residues. Germline V gene data show CDR1 as DFQATT and CDR2 as SNEGSKA (reference sequence). V was clipped by 3 bases and J by 6 bases; unmatched bases: 5. In DNA form, the CDR3 reads TGCAGTGCTAGGGGGACTAGCGGGATCGCCGAGCAGTACTTC. It yields the protein CSARGTSGIAEQYF.

In the case of this clonotype: In this CDR3 the conserved last residue, phenylalanine or tryptophan, is missing, so a read error is likely. This sequence joins TRBV27 and TRBJ1-1, with 9 positions matching TRBD1. The CDR3 has 15 amino acids. The V gene end was trimmed by 1 base and the J gene end by 8 bases; junction bases not matched to a gene: 8. Germline values: CDR1 MNHEY, CDR2 SMNVEV (reference sequence). The CDR3 sequence: CASSLYRGLSNEAFC. The DNA for the CDR3 is TGTGCCAGCAGTTTATACAGGGGGCTTTCCAACGAAGCTTTCTGT.

The V gene is TRBV7-9, the J gene TRBJ2-1; 9 bases map to TRBD1. Trimming cost V 3 bases and J 7 bases; bases outside gene matches: 7. The CDR3 is 15 residues long. CDR1 SEHNR and CDR2 FQNEAQ come from the germline V gene (reference sequence). The CDR3 DNA sequence: TGTGCCAGCAGCTTCGGGACAGGGCGGTCAAATGAGCAGTTCTTC. It codes for CASSFGTGRSNEQFF.

The table lists this clonotype with many counts. The chain combines TRBV10-3 with TRBJ2-2; TRBD2 is a possible D gene (6 bases). Germline CDR1 is ENHRY and CDR2 is SYGVKD. This CDR3 spans 16 amino acids. V dropped 5 bases and J dropped 4 bases, with 17 bases sitting between them. The CDR3 is CAISTRGSGPTGELFF. In DNA form, the CDR3 reads TGTGCCATCAGTACCCGGGGGTCAGGGCCCACCGGGGAGCTGTTTTTT.

In its sample, this clonotype was seen many times. V gene TRBV7-9 combines with J gene TRBJ1-2; no definite D call. Germline CDR1 SEHNR, CDR2 FQNEAQ (reference sequence). The V and J ends lost 3 bases and 8 bases respectively, with 16 bases between them. CDR3 length: 14 amino acids. CDR3 bases: TGTGCCAGCAGCTTGTACCGAGAGTCGGGGGGCTACACCTTC. Translated: CASSLYRESGGYTF. Together with reference TRBV7-9 and TRBJ1-2, the CDR3 gives the full variable domain: DTGVSQNPRHKITKRGQNVTFRCDPISEHNRLYWYRQTLGQGPEFLTYFQNEAQLEKSRLLSDRFSAERPKGSFSTLEIQRTEQGDSAMYLCASSLYRESGGYTFGSGTRLTVV.

The chain employs TRBV6-5 and TRBJ2-7; TRBD2 might be the D (5 bases). This CDR3 is built from 15 residues. Trimming took 0 bases from V and 6 from J, leaving 15 bases between them. The germline V gene encodes CDR1 MNHEY and CDR2 SVGAGI. The CDR3 DNA is TGTGCCAGCAGTTACTCGATGCGGGCTGCCCTCGAGCAGTACTTC. Translation gives CASSYSMRAALEQYF.

J is TRBJ2-7 and V is TRBV6-5; D may be TRBD1 (6 bases). Trimming cost V 2 bases and J 3 bases, with 11 bases left between them. CDR1 is MNHEY, CDR2 SVGAGI, per germline. This CDR3 region has 14 residues. The CDR3 here is CASSYGRGVYEQYF. The CDR3, as DNA: TGTGCCAGCAGTTACGGCAGGGGTGTCTACGAGCAGTACTTC.

CDR3: CSVCLLGPNSYNEQFF. Written as DNA, the CDR3 is TGCAGCGTTTGTCTTTTAGGTCCCAACTCCTACAATGAGCAGTTCTTC. This chain joins TRBV29-1 and TRBJ2-1; no definite D call. CDR3 length equals 16 residues. Germline-derived CDR1 and CDR2 are SQVTM and ANQGSEA. V lost 5 bases to trimming and J lost 0 bases, with 17 bases between them.

The rearrangement links TRBV24-1 to TRBJ2-1; possibly TRBD1 or TRBD2 for D (6 bases each). The germline CDR1 and CDR2 sequences are KGHDR and SFDVKD. The CDR3 contains 12 residues. Trimming left V 6 bases short and J 9 bases short, with 11 bases between. The CDR3 DNA reads TGTGCCACCAGTTGGGGGGCTGGTGAGCAGTTCTTC. Translated, it gives CATSWGAGEQFF.

V is TRBV29-1 and J is TRBJ2-1; 9 nucleotides match TRBD1. The CDR3 consists of 12 residues. Germline V gives CDR1 SQVTM, CDR2 ANQGSEA. J lost 7 bases, V lost 6 bases, and 4 bases had no gene match. The CDR3: CSVWTGENEQFF. The DNA of the CDR3 is TGCAGCGTGTGGACAGGGGAGAATGAGCAGTTCTTC.

The sample holds many counts of this clonotype. The CDR3 coding sequence is TGTGCCAGCACCGAAGACAGAGGCGATGAGCAGTTCTTC. Protein: CASTEDRGDEQFF. The chain couples TRBV6-1 to TRBJ2-1; D might be TRBD1 (5 bases). CDR3 length equals 13 residues. Trimming cost V 7 bases and J 8 bases, with 15 bases left between them. Germline lookup yields CDR1 MNHNS and CDR2 SASEGT.

This clonotype was seen at least ten times. The chain recombines TRBV4-2 with TRBJ2-7; 12 bases are shared with TRBD2. Germline CDR1 and CDR2: LGHNA and YNFKEQ. The CDR3 extends over 18 amino acids. The ends lost 0 bases at V and 5 bases at J; junction bases unmatched: 11. The CDR3 loop reads CASSQDAPRLAGVHEQYF. The CDR3 DNA is TGTGCCAGCAGCCAAGATGCCCCGAGACTAGCGGGAGTCCACGAGCAGTACTTC.

This clonotype was counted many times. The chain links TRBV7-2 to TRBJ2-3; 7 nucleotides agree with TRBD2. Germline trimming cut 2 bases from V and 2 bases from J; bases unmatched to any gene: 7. The CDR3 runs to 16 residues. Germline V gives CDR1 SGHTA, CDR2 FQGNSA. The CDR3 spells CASSLRMGGTTDTQYF. DNA for the CDR3: TGTGCCAGCAGCTTAAGAATGGGGGGGACCACAGATACGCAGTATTTT.

This clonotype was observed many times. This rearrangement joins TRBV20-1 to TRBJ2-5, with a weak D call TRBD2 (5 bases). Trimming shortened V by 5 bases and J by 4 bases, and 11 bases separated the two germline ends. This CDR3 has 12 amino acids. Germline lookup yields CDR1 DFQATT and CDR2 SNEGSKA (reference sequence). This CDR3 reads CSAPLRGETQYF. CDR3 DNA: TGCAGTGCTCCCCTACGGGGAGAGACCCAGTACTTC.

As DNA, the CDR3 is TGCAGTGCTAGAGAGACAGGGGGTGGGTGGGGTGAGCAGTTCTTC. Its translation: CSARETGGGWGEQFF. V is TRBV20-1 and J is TRBJ2-1; 9 nucleotides line up with TRBD1. This CDR3 is built from 15 residues. Germline V gives CDR1 DFQATT, CDR2 SNEGSKA (reference sequence). V lost 0 bases to trimming and J lost 9 bases; unmatched junction nucleotides: 9.

V gene TRBV28 combines with J gene TRBJ2-5; 8 nucleotides align to TRBD1. V was clipped by 4 bases and J by 4 bases; unmatched bases: 11. This CDR3 contains 16 residues. Germline V CDR1 and CDR2: MDHEN, SYDVKM. CDR3 in DNA: TGTGCCAGCAGTTCTAGGACAGGGTCGCTTCTAGAGACCCAGTACTTC. Residues: CASSSRTGSLLETQYF.

This clonotype was seen a few times. The chain carries TRBV28 and TRBJ2-7; no clear D. The CDR3 spans 15 residues. The V end was cut by 7 bases, the J end by 2 bases, with 18 bases between. CDR1 is MDHEN and CDR2 is SYDVKM in the germline V gene. CDR3 DNA: TGTGCCAGCAATCCCGTTGGCGGCGAAACCTACGAGCAGTACTTC. Its protein product is CASNPVGGETYEQYF.

A single count supports this clonotype. The chain has TRBV4-3 and TRBJ1-6; D is undetermined. Per the germline V gene, CDR1 is LGHNA and CDR2 is YSLEER. V gave up 0 bases and J gave up 0 bases, with 9 bases separating them. The CDR3 is made up of 17 amino acids. DNA for the CDR3: TGCGCCAGCAGCCAAGAGGCAAAGAGCTCCTATAATTCACCCCTCCACTTT. Translating gives CASSQEAKSSYNSPLHF.

This clonotype was found many times. The chain links TRBV20-1 to TRBJ2-2; tentatively, D is TRBD1 or TRBD2 (5 bases each). The CDR3 totals 15 residues. V was pared by 2 bases and J by 6 bases, with 16 bases between. CDR1 and CDR2 (germline): DFQATT, SNEGSKA (reference sequence). The CDR3 here is CSARKQLTGPGELFF. The CDR3 DNA follows: TGCAGTGCTAGAAAGCAACTTACGGGGCCCGGGGAGCTGTTTTTT.

This clonotype was seen repeatedly, ten times or more. The chain uses TRBV29-1 and TRBJ2-7, with TRBD1 as a possible D gene (6 bases). Germline V gene data show CDR1 as SQVTM and CDR2 as ANQGSEA. The CDR3 is 12 amino acids. With 5 bases removed from V and 1 base from J, the gap between germline ends came to 9 bases. As DNA, the CDR3 is TGCAGCGTTAGGACAGTGTCCTACGAGCAGTACTTC. Its protein is CSVRTVSYEQYF.

This clonotype came up a few times. J is TRBJ2-3 and V is TRBV24-1; TRBD2 aligns across 14 bases. This CDR3 contains 18 residues. The germline CDR1 and CDR2 sequences are KGHDR and SFDVKD. V shed 4 bases, J shed 6 bases, and the junction held 11 bases outside the gene matches. CDR3 DNA sequence: TGTGCCACCAGTGAAGCTCCGGGACTAGCGGGAGTATCCGATACGCAGTATTTT. Its translation: CATSEAPGLAGVSDTQYF.